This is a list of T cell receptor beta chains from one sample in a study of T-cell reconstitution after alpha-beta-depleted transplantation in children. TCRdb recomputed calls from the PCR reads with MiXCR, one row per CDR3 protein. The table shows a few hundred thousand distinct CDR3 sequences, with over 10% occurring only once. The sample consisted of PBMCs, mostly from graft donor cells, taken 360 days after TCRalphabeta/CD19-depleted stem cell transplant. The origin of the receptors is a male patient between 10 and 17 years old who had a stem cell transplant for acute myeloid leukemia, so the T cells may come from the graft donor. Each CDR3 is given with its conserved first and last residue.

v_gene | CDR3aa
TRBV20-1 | CAPRGRDSYEQYF
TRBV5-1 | CASSSMTGDTGELFF
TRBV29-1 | CSVGFSYEQYF
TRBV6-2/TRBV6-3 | CASSYSARENSNQPQHF
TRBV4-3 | CASSHRQGAGTGELFF
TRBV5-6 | CASSLSGTDDRYEQYF
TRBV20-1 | CSLAREQATDTQYF
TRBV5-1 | CASSSRFAVTDTQYF
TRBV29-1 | CSSLLAGGLNEQFF
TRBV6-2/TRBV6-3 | CASSFTGTSGSGQFF
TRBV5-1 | CASSLGQAHNEQFF
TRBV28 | CASRILGGAYNEQFF
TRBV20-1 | CSARVHRGERYEQYF
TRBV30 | CAWSPRDELFF
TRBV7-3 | CASSPGPGTEAFF
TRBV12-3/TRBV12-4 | CATLRLAGRRDTQYF
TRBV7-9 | CASSLGFGSLHEQYF
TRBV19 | CASTPGAVNYGYTF
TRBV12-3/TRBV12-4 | CASSPGWLDEQFF
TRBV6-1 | CASSKDRGYEQYF
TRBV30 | CACRLASTGELFF
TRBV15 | CATSQNRGTGTQYF
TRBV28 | CASSFTLRGGNNEQFF
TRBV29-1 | CSARAGGIYEQYF
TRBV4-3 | CASSQDLLPNEQFF
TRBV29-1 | CSVVQGSGANVLTF
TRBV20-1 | CSAHIPNQPQHF
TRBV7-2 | CASSTRGTNEQFF
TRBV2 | CASSPYSPTGTGGYNEQFF
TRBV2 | CASRLAGGPAGELFF
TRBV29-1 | CSAGTSAAGEQFF
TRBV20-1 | CSARVLEQPQHF
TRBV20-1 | CSSRGLNTEAFF
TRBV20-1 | CSALRIAGSYEQYF
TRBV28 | CASSPPSLAGGNIQYF
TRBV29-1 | CSVRTGAPEAFF
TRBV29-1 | CSVRISYEQYF
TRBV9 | CASSVGGDRYSNQPQHF
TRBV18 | CASSPQWGEYGYTF
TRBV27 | CASSSGLPNTGELFF
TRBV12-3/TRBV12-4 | CASSLHVSGNTIYF
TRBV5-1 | CASSSRRLAGGSIDEQYF
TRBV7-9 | CASTTLNTPGLANIQYF
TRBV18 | CASSPLSNTGELFF
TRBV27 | CASSLIGGNGYTF
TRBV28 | CASSLGTGQGALRSYNEQFF
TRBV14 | CASSQGWGIWKYF
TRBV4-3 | CASSHRQGLSVEQYF
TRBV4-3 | CASSILAGGIDEQFF
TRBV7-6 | CASSRAQGVEQPQHF
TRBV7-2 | CASSLLPLPYQETQYF
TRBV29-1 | CSVGGTGTGIDNEQFF
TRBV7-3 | CASSPSGGQVNTEAFF
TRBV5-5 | CASSSRQAYTF
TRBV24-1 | CATSGIRQHSGGELFF